This record concerns one T cell receptor beta chain sequence. The sample belongs to a study of patients and donors after allogeneic stem cell transplantation. V was trimmed by 1 base and J by 1 base, leaving 10 bases between them. This CDR3 contains 15 residues. TCRdb redid the calling of the RT-PCR reads with MiXCR, one entry per CDR3 protein. The table records some 160,000 distinct CDR3 sequences, about a quarter of them present only once. The sequencing sample was made of blood, either unsorted or a sorted T cell fraction (not recorded which). V is TRBV12-3 or TRBV12-4 and J is TRBJ1-1; possibly TRBD1 for D (5 bases). The TCR originated in a human donor who was either an allogeneic HSCT recipient or a stem cell or donor lymphocyte infusion donor (not recorded which). It is not recorded whose cells these are; they may come from a transplant donor. The CDR3 DNA reads as TGTGCCAGCAGTTTAGAAGGGGCGCGGAACACTGAAGCTTTCTTT. It specifies CASSLEGARNTEAFF.